This T cell receptor (beta chain) appears in the sequencing data of a study of blood T cell repertoires in COVID-19. TCRdb keeps only in-frame clones here, not all; method: immunoSEQ multiplex PCR. The top ten hold under 3% of the sample, which has 260,000 or so clones, roughly 85% seen once. Germline loops: CDR1 MNHEY, CDR2 SMNVEV (reference sequence). V shed 5 bases, J shed 8 bases, and the junction held 7 bases outside the gene matches. This CDR3 spans 14 amino acids. Participants reported their clinical history, and cohort assignment relied on those reports. This TCR was sampled from a woman in her forties or fifties who had recovered from COVID-19. The chain has TRBV27 and TRBJ2-1; 9 bases line up with TRBD2. The sequenced sample consisted of PBMCs or T cells enriched from blood (not recorded which). CDR3 sequence reads: CASSPAGGIHEQFF. CDR3 in DNA: TGTGCCAGCAGTCCAGCGGGAGGCATTCATGAGCAGTTCTTC.